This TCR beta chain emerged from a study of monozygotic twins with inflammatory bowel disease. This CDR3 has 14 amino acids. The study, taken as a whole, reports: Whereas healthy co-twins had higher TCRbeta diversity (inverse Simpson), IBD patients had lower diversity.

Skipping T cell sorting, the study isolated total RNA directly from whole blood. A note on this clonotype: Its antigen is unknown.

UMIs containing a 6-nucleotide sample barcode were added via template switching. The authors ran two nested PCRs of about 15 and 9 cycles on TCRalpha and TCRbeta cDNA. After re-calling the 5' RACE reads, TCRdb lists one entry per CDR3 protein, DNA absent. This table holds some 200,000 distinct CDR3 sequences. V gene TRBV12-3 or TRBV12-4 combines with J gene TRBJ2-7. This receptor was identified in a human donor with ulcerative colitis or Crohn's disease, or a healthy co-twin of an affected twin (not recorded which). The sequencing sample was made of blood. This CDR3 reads CASSPYPTTHEQYF.